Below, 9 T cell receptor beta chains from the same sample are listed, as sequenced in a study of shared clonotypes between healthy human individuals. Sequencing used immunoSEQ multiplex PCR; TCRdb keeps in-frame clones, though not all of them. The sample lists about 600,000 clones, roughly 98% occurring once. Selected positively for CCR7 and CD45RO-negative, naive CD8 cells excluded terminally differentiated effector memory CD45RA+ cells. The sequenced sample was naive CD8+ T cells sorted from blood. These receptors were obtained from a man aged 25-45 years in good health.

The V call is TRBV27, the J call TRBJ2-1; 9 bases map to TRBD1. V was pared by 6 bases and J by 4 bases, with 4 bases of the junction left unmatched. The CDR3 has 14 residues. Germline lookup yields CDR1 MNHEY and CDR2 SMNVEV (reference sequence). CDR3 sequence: CASSRGTGYNEQFF. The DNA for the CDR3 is TGTGCCAGCAGCCGGGGGACAGGGTACAATGAGCAGTTCTTC.

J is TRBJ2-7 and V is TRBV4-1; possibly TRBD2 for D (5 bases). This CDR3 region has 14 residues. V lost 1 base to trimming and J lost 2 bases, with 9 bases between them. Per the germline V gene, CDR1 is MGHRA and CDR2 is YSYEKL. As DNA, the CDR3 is TGCGCCAGCAGCCAAGTATTCGGGACCTACGAGCAGTACTTC. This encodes CASSQVFGTYEQYF.

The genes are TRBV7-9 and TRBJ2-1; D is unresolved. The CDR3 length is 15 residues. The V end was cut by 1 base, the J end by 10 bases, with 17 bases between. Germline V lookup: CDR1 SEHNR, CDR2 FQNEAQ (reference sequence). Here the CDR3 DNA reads TGTGCCAGCAGCTTAGTGGCGGAGAGAAGGTACGAGCAGTTCTTC. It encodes CASSLVAERRYEQFF.

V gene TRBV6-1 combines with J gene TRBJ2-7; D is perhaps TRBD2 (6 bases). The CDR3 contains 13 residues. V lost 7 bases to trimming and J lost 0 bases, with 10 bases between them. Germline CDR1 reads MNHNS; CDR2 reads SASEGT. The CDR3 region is CASTARGSYEQYF. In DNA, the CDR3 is TGTGCCAGCACTGCGCGGGGCTCCTACGAGCAGTACTTC.

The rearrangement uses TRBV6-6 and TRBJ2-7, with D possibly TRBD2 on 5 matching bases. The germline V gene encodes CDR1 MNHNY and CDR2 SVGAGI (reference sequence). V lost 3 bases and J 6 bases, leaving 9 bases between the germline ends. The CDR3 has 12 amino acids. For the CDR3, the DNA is TGTGCCAGCAGTTATTCAGGAGGCGAGCAGTACTTC. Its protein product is CASSYSGGEQYF.

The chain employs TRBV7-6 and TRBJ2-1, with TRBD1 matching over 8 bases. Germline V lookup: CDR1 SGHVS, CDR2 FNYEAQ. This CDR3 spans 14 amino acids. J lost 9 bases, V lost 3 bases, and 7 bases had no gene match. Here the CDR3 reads CASSLGTGGGEQFF. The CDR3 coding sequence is TGTGCCAGCAGCTTGGGGACAGGTGGGGGTGAGCAGTTCTTC.

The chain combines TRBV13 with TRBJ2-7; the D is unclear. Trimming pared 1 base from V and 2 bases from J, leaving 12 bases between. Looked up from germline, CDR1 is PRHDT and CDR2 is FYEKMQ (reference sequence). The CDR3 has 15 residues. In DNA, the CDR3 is TGTGCCAGCAGCTTAGAACAGTTTCCTCCCTACGAGCAGTACTTC. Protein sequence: CASSLEQFPPYEQYF.

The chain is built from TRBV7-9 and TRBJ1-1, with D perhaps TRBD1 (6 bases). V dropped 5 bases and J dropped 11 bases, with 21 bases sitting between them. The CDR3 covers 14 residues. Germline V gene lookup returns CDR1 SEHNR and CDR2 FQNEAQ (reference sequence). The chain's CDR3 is CASSPTGTRGTAFF. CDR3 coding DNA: TGTGCCAGCAGCCCCACCGGGACAAGGGGGACCGCTTTCTTT.

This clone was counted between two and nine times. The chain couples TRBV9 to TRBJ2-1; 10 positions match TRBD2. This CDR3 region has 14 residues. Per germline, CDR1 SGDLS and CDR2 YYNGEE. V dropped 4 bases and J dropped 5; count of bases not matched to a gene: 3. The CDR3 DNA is TGTGCCAGCAGCTTAGGACTAGCGGACAATGAGCAGTTCTTC. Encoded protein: CASSLGLADNEQFF.